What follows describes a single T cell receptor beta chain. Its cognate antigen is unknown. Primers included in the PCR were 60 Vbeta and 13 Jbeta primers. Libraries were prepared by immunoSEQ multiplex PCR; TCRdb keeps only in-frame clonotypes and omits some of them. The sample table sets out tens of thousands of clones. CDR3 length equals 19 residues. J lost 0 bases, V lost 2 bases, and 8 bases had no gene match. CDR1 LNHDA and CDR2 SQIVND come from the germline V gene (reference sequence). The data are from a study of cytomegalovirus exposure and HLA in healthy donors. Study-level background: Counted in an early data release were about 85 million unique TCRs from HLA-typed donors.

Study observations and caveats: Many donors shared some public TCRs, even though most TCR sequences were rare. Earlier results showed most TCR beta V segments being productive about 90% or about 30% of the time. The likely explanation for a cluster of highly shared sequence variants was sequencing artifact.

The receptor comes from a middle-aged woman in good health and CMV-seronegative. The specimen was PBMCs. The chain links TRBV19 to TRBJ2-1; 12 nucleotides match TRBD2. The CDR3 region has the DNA TGTGCCAGTAGTATAAAGGGACTAGCGGGTGGAAGCTCCTACAATGAGCAGTTCTTC. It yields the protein CASSIKGLAGGSSYNEQFF.